This TCR beta chain was documented in a study of cytomegalovirus exposure and HLA in healthy donors. As regards this clone: Its antigen is as yet unknown.

Healthy bone marrow donors supplied every sample. General study findings and limits: The investigators catalogued 150 or so TCR beta chains as cytomegalovirus-associated. CMV serostatus stood as the only immune exposure information on hand. About 87% or about 30% of the time was how often most TCR beta V segments were productive, according to an earlier analysis.

Both 60 Vbeta primers and 13 Jbeta primers went into the PCR. Sequencing used immunoSEQ multiplex PCR; TCRdb keeps in-frame clones, though not all of them. There are 150,000 to 200,000 clones in the sample; around 80% occur only once, and about 4.4% lies in the top ten. This TCR was recovered from a woman under 40 in good health and CMV-seropositive. The sequenced sample was PBMCs.

CDR3 sequence: CASSERTSGQETQYF. In DNA form, the CDR3 reads TGTGCCAGCAGCGAACGGACTAGCGGCCAAGAGACCCAGTACTTC. This chain joins TRBV9 and TRBJ2-5; 10 positions agree with TRBD2. Germline loops: CDR1 SGDLS, CDR2 YYNGEE. CDR3 size: 15 residues. V gave up 3 bases and J gave up 1 base; unmatched junction bases: 3.